This is a list of T cell receptor beta chains from one sample in a study of T cell repertoires in cytomegalovirus infection. TCRdb recomputed calls from the reads with MiXCR, one row per CDR3 protein. The sample has fewer than 350,000 distinct CDR3 sequences; 8% to 10% are singletons. Sequencing used PBMCs. Receptor source: a human donor in good health (CMV status not recorded). Some clones in this sample may be carry-over from other donors' samples. The CDR3 runs from the conserved cysteine through the conserved F or W. The D gene is left open where the match is weak. Size is omitted from some rows. Given values are once, few, many or a class for expanded clones.

d_gene	j_gene	v_gene	len	abundance	CDR3nt	CDR3aa
-	TRBJ2-2	TRBV15	14	few	TGTGCCACCAGCCGAGCCGATGGGGCCGGGGAGCTGTTTTTT	CATSRADGAGELFF
TRBD2	TRBJ2-2	TRBV7-4	16	few	TGTGCCAGCAGCCCTCGAGCGGGGACGAACACCGGGGAGCTGTTTTTT	CASSPRAGTNTGELFF
TRBD2	TRBJ2-1	TRBV11-2	16	few	TGTGCCAGCAGCCCGATGACTAGCGGGGTCTACAATGAGCAGTTCTTC	CASSPMTSGVYNEQFF
-	TRBJ1-4	TRBV12-3/TRBV12-4	14	-	TGTGCCAGCAGTTTCGGGCAGGGTAGGGAAAAACTGTTTTTT	CASSFGQGREKLFF
TRBD1	TRBJ2-5	TRBV7-3	14	many	TGTGCCAGCAGCTCCAGGGGGTTGGGGGAGACCCAGTACTTC	CASSSRGLGETQYF
-	TRBJ2-5	TRBV5-4	14	few	TGTGCCAGCAGCCTCGGGACGACCGATCAGACCCAGTACTTC	CASSLGTTDQTQYF
-	TRBJ1-4	TRBV7-2	16	many	TGTGCCAGCAGCTTAAACAGCCTACGAACTAATGAAAAACTGTTTTTT	CASSLNSLRTNEKLFF
-	TRBJ1-1	TRBV7-9	12	many	TGTGCCAGCAGCTCCTCGGACACTGAAGCTTTCTTT	CASSSSDTEAFF
-	TRBJ1-2	TRBV30	15	-	TGTGCCTGGAGAATGATGGGGATTGGAACATATGGCTACACCTTC	CAWRMMGIGTYGYTF
TRBD2	TRBJ2-7	TRBV5-4	15	-	TGTGCCAGCAGCTTGACTCGCGGGAGTACGGACGAGCAGTACTTC	CASSLTRGSTDEQYF
-	TRBJ1-5	TRBV28	15	many	TGTGCCAGCAGTCGGATCCTGCAAACGGATCAGCCCCAGCATTTT	CASSRILQTDQPQHF
-	TRBJ2-5	TRBV7-2	12	-	TGTGCCAGCAGCTTATTCCTGCAGGCCCAGTACTTC	CASSLFLQAQYF
TRBD1	TRBJ2-2	TRBV28	15	many	TGTGCCAGCAGTCGGGCGACAGGGTTTACCGGGGAGCTGTTTTTT	CASSRATGFTGELFF
-	TRBJ2-1	TRBV10-2	14	-	TGCGCCAGCAGTGTTTCGGAAACATACAATGAGCAGTTCTTC	CASSVSETYNEQFF
TRBD1	TRBJ1-2	TRBV19	15	-	TGTGCCACCACACCGACAGGGGAGGACGACTATGGCTACACCTTC	CATTPTGEDDYGYTF
TRBD2	TRBJ2-1	TRBV20-1	14	few	TGCAGTGCTCTCGGGGGGAGGCTTTACAATGAGCAGTTCTTC	CSALGGRLYNEQFF
TRBD1	TRBJ2-2	TRBV27	19	few	TGTGCCAGCAGTTTATTGGGACTGGACAGGGGGCTGAACACCGGGGAGCTGTTTTTT	CASSLLGLDRGLNTGELFF
TRBD1	TRBJ2-1	TRBV11-2	15	-	TGTGCCAGCCGAGCTAGGACAGGCCGCTACAATGAGCAGTTCTTC	CASRARTGRYNEQFF
TRBD2	TRBJ2-1	TRBV7-2	17	many	TGTGCCAGCAGCTTAGGTTCCCTAGCGGGAGGGCGTAATGAGCAGTTCTTC	CASSLGSLAGGRNEQFF
-	TRBJ1-1	TRBV20-1	12	many	TGCAGTGCACCTTGGGGGGGTACTGAAGCTTTCTTT	CSAPWGGTEAFF
-	TRBJ2-3	TRBV7-9	17	-	TGTGCCAGCAGCCTTTTCTCCCTGTACTCCAGGGCAGATACGCAGTATTTT	CASSLFSLYSRADTQYF
TRBD2	TRBJ2-1	TRBV6-2/TRBV6-3	17	many	TGTGCCAGCAGCAAATCCCCCGGGACTAGCGAGTACAATGAGCAGTTCTTC	CASSKSPGTSEYNEQFF
-	TRBJ2-7	TRBV7-8	14	many	TGTGCCAGCAGCTTAGCGGGGATTAATTACGAGCAGTACTTC	CASSLAGINYEQYF
-	TRBJ2-2	TRBV7-3	14	few	TGTGCCAGCAGCTTAACAATTCCGGCCGGGGAGCTGTTTTTT	CASSLTIPAGELFF
-	TRBJ2-3	TRBV7-9	16	many	TGTGCCAGCAGCTCATTAAGGGGTATCGGCGGAGATACGCAGTATTTT	CASSSLRGIGGDTQYF
-	TRBJ1-2	TRBV6-6	13	few	TGTGCCAGCAGTTACTCCTCTAACTATGGCTACACCTTC	CASSYSSNYGYTF
TRBD2	TRBJ2-1	TRBV25-1	14	few	TGTGCCAGCAGTAAACAGCGGGATGCTAATGAGCAGTTCTTC	CASSKQRDANEQFF
TRBD1	TRBJ1-1	TRBV29-1	16	many	TGCAGCGCGGACTCCTACAGGGGGCCTGTATACACTGAAGCTTTCTTT	CSADSYRGPVYTEAFF
-	TRBJ2-1	TRBV7-2	15	many	TGTGCCAGCAGCCCAGCGCGGGCCCCCTACAATGAGCAGTTCTTC	CASSPARAPYNEQFF
TRBD1	TRBJ1-2	TRBV20-1	15	-	TGCAGTGCTGGCTCGGGACAGGCGACTAACTATGGCTACACCTTC	CSAGSGQATNYGYTF
-	TRBJ1-3	TRBV7-9	16	many	TGTGCCAGCAGCTTAGCACGACAGATCTCTGGAAACACCATATATTTT	CASSLARQISGNTIYF
-	TRBJ1-5	TRBV12-3/TRBV12-4	15	-	TGTGCCAGCAGTCCGGGGACAATCTCTAATCAGCCCCAGCATTTT	CASSPGTISNQPQHF
-	TRBJ2-2	TRBV15	13	-	TGTGCCACCAGCAAGGGAAACACCGGGGAGCTGTTTTTT	CATSKGNTGELFF
-	TRBJ1-2	TRBV9	17	few	TGTGCCAGCAGCTCGGACATCAGTGCCGAATGGGGCTATGGCTACACCTTC	CASSSDISAEWGYGYTF
TRBD2	TRBJ2-3	TRBV7-2	15	many	TGTGCCAGCAGCTTAATGCGGGGGGACACAGATACGCAGTATTTT	CASSLMRGDTDTQYF
-	TRBJ2-5	TRBV2	15	many	TGTGCCAGCAGTGGACCGCGGAGCAGTCAAGAGACCCAGTACTTC	CASSGPRSSQETQYF
TRBD2	TRBJ2-1	TRBV7-9	18	-	TGTGCCAGCAGCTCAGTGGGGGCGGCTAGCGGGAGGTTCTATGAGCAGTTCTTC	CASSSVGAASGRFYEQFF
-	TRBJ2-3	TRBV13	19	few	TGTGCCAGCAGCCCCGGGGGCAACCGGCGGGAGAGGAGAGGAGATACGCAGTATTTT	CASSPGGNRRERRGDTQYF
TRBD2	TRBJ2-1	TRBV11-1	14	many	TGTGCCAGCAGGCGGGAGCCCTCGGACAATGAGCAGTTCTTC	CASRREPSDNEQFF
-	TRBJ2-7	TRBV7-2	13	-	TGTGCCAGCAACCTGGACAGTTCCTACGAGCAGTACTTC	CASNLDSSYEQYF
-	TRBJ2-1	TRBV24-1	16	many	TGTGCCACCAGTGATCCCTCAGGGAGCTCCTACAATGAGCAGTTCTTC	CATSDPSGSSYNEQFF
TRBD2	TRBJ2-7	TRBV20-1	15	few	TGCAGTGCTAGAGATCCGGACGGGAGGGCCCACGAGCAGTACTTC	CSARDPDGRAHEQYF
-	TRBJ2-5	TRBV7-9	13	many	TGTGCCAGCAAGGGACCCCGCGGAGAGACCCAGTACTTC	CASKGPRGETQYF
-	TRBJ1-3	TRBV7-2	15	-	TGTGCCAGCAGCTTGGGTCTGAATAACAGAAACACCATATATTTT	CASSLGLNNRNTIYF
TRBD2	TRBJ2-1	TRBV19	15	-	TGTGCCAGTAAGGTAGCTAGCGGCCCTAACAATGAGCAGTTCTTC	CASKVASGPNNEQFF
-	TRBJ2-2	TRBV7-3	16	few	TGTGCCAGCAGCTTAACGAGGTCGAGGAACACCGGGGAGCTGTTTTTT	CASSLTRSRNTGELFF
-	TRBJ1-5	TRBV27	15	few	TGTGCCAGCGGCTCGGGGTTATCCGGCAATCAGCCCCAGCATTTT	CASGSGLSGNQPQHF
-	TRBJ1-3	TRBV29-1	12	once	TGCAGCGTCACATACGTTGGGGACACCATATATTTT	CSVTYVGDTIYF
-	TRBJ2-7	TRBV7-8	13	many	TGTGCCAGCAGCTTTGGCCAGGGGAACGAGCAGTACTTC	CASSFGQGNEQYF
TRBD1	TRBJ2-4	TRBV7-6	14	few	TGTGCCAGCAGCCCTGGACAGGGAACAAACATTCAGTACTTC	CASSPGQGTNIQYF
TRBD2	TRBJ2-1	TRBV7-2	18	few	TGTGCCAGCAGCTTAGTAGGACTAGCGGCCCAGGGGGGGGGTGAGCAGTTCTTC	CASSLVGLAAQGGGEQFF
-	TRBJ1-5	TRBV7-2	15	many	TGTGCCAGCAGCTTAGGCCGGGCCAGGGGTCAGCCCCAGCATTTT	CASSLGRARGQPQHF
-	TRBJ1-1	TRBV4-3	13	-	TGCGCCAGCAGCCAAAAGGCGAACACTGAAGCTTTCTTT	CASSQKANTEAFF
TRBD1	TRBJ1-2	TRBV7-8	16	many	TGTGCCAGCAGCCCCCGGGACAGGTTATTTCAGTATGGCTACACCTTC	CASSPRDRLFQYGYTF
-	TRBJ1-3	TRBV7-9	15	few	TGTGCCAGCAGCCCCGGAGGGGTCCCTGGTGACACCATATATTTT	CASSPGGVPGDTIYF
TRBD1	TRBJ2-7	TRBV18	14	few	TGTGCCAGCTCACCGGGCAGGGGGCAAGACGAGCAGTACTTC	CASSPGRGQDEQYF
TRBD2	TRBJ2-3	TRBV12-3/TRBV12-4	16	-	TGTGCCAGCAGCCCGGGAGTTGTGTTAGCGGGGGATACGCAGTATTTT	CASSPGVVLAGDTQYF
TRBD1	TRBJ1-2	TRBV12-3/TRBV12-4	15	-	TGTGCCAGCAGATCTAATCGACAGGGTTCCTATGGCTACACCTTC	CASRSNRQGSYGYTF
-	TRBJ2-1	TRBV5-6	15	few	TGTGCCAGCAGCTTGCGAGGGGCGCGTTACAATGAGCAGTTCTTC	CASSLRGARYNEQFF